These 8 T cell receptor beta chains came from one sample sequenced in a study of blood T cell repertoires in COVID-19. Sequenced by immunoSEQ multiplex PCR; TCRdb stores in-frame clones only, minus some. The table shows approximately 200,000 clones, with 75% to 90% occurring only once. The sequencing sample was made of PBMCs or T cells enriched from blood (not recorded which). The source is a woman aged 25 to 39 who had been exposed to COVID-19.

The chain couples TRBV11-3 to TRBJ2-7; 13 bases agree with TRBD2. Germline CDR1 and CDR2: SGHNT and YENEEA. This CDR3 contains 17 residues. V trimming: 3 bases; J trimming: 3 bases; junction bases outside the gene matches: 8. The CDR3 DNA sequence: TGTGCCAGCAGCTTTGCTGGGACTAGCGGGGTATTCTACGAGCAGTACTTC. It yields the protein CASSFAGTSGVFYEQYF.

CDR3 DNA sequence: TGTGCCAGCAGCGCCCCCGGGACTAGCGGGGGGGCCGGCGAGCAGTACTTC. Translated: CASSAPGTSGGAGEQYF. The chain employs TRBV2 and TRBJ2-7, with 16 nucleotides matching TRBD2. Germline V gives CDR1 SNHLY, CDR2 FYNNEI. CDR3 length: 17 residues. The ends lost 6 bases at V and 6 bases at J; junction bases unmatched: 11. Complete variable domain (other parts from reference TRBV2 and TRBJ2-7): EPEVTQTPSHQVTQMGQEVILRCVPISNHLYFYWYRQILGQKVEFLVSFYNNEISEKSEIFDDQFSVERPDGSNFTLKIRSTKLEDSAMYFCASSAPGTSGGAGEQYFGPGTRLTVT.

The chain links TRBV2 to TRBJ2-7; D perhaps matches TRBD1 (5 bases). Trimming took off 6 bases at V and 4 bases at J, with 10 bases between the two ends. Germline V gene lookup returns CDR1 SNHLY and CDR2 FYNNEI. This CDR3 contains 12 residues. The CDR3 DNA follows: TGTGCCAGCAGCAGGGAAGGTTACGAGCAGTACTTC. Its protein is CASSREGYEQYF.

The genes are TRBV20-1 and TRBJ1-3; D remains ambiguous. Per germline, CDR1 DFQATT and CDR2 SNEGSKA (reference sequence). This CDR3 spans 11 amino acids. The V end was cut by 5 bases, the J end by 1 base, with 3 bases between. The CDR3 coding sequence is TGCAGTGCTCCTTCTGGAAACACCATATATTTT. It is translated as CSAPSGNTIYF.

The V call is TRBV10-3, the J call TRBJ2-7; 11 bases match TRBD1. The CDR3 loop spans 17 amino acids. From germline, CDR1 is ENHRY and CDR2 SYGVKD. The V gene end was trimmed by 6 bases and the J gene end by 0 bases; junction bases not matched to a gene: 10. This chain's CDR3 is CAIRAESGTGGSYEQYF. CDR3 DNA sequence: TGTGCCATCAGAGCCGAATCCGGGACAGGGGGCTCCTACGAGCAGTACTTC.

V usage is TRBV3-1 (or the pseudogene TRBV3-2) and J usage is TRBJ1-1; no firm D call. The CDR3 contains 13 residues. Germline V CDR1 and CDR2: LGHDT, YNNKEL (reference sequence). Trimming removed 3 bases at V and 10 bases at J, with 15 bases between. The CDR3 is CASSHADLGVAFF. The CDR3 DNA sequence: TGTGCCAGCAGCCATGCGGACCTCGGGGTAGCTTTCTTT.

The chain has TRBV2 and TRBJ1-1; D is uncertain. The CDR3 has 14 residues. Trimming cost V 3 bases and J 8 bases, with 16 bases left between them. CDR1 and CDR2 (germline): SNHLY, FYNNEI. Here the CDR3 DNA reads TGTGCCAGCAGTGAGGAGGGCCCAGTGAAGGAAGCTTTCTTT. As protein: CASSEEGPVKEAFF.

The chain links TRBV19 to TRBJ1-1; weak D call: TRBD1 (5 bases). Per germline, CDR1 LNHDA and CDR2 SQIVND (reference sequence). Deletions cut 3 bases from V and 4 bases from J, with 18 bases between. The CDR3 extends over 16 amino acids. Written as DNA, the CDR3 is TGTGCCAGTAGTATCCTCCAGGGAGGGCCCGGCACTGAAGCTTTCTTT. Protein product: CASSILQGGPGTEAFF.